The 14 T cell receptor beta chains below come from one sample, sequenced in a study of blood T cell repertoires in COVID-19. Clones were read by immunoSEQ multiplex PCR, and TCRdb kept only the in-frame ones, dropping some. The profile shows about 260,000 clones, approximately 87% of them singletons. The material sequenced was peripheral blood. These receptors were obtained from a woman in her thirties or forties who had recovered from COVID-19.

The rearrangement joins TRBV4-1 to TRBJ2-5; no clear D. Germline CDR1 is MGHRA and CDR2 is YSYEKL. V was pared by 0 bases and J by 3 bases, with 5 bases between. The CDR3 consists of 13 residues. The CDR3 is CASSQDAEETQYF. CDR3 nucleotide sequence: TGCGCCAGCAGCCAAGACGCGGAAGAGACCCAGTACTTC.

This clone appeared a few times. V gene TRBV10-1 combines with J gene TRBJ2-2; 9 bases align to TRBD1. The V gene's germline CDR1 is WNHNN and CDR2 SYGVQD (reference sequence). The CDR3 spans 16 residues. With 3 bases clipped from V and 4 bases from J, the junction kept 6 bases outside the gene matches. CDR3 coding DNA: TGCGCCAGCAGTGACCGGGACAGGGTACTCACCGGGGAGCTGTTTTTT. This gives the protein CASSDRDRVLTGELFF.

CDR3 DNA: TGTGCCAGTACTGCCGGGGGGACCCCCTACGAGCAGTACTTC. Its translation: CASTAGGTPYEQYF. V gene TRBV19 combines with J gene TRBJ2-7, with TRBD2 identical over 7 bases. The V gene end was trimmed by 7 bases and the J gene end by 2 bases; junction bases not matched to a gene: 8. The CDR3 contains 14 residues. CDR1 and CDR2 (germline): LNHDA, SQIVND (reference sequence). Together with reference TRBV19 and TRBJ2-7, the CDR3 gives the full variable domain: DGGITQSPKYLFRKEGQNVTLSCEQNLNHDAMYWYRQDPGQGLRLIYYSQIVNDFQKGDIAEGYSVSREKKESFPLTVTSAQKNPTAFYLCASTAGGTPYEQYFGPGTRLTVT.

V is TRBV30 and J is TRBJ1-1; no reliable D call. This CDR3 is built from 13 residues. CDR1 is GTSNPN, CDR2 SVGIG, per germline (reference sequence). Trimming stripped 8 bases from V and 1 base from J, with 14 bases between. The CDR3 spells CARKREGNTEAFF. The CDR3 region has the DNA TGTGCCCGGAAACGAGAGGGGAACACTGAAGCTTTCTTT.

About this clone: Other DNA sequences in this sample translate to the same CDR3. The rearrangement uses TRBV6-5 and TRBJ1-2; 7 bases agree with TRBD1. After removal of 6 bases from V and 3 bases from J, the junction contained 4 bases not matched to a gene. Per germline, CDR1 MNHEY and CDR2 SVGAGI. The CDR3 spans 13 residues. As DNA, the CDR3 is TGTGCCAGCAGCCTTACAGGGGACTATGGCTACACCTTC. Its protein is CASSLTGDYGYTF.

V usage is TRBV30 and J usage is TRBJ2-3, with no clear D. V was clipped by 1 base and J by 2 bases, with 25 bases between them. Germline V gives CDR1 GTSNPN, CDR2 SVGIG (reference sequence). The CDR3 is 19 amino acids. The CDR3 DNA follows: TGTGCCTGGAGTGACAATTTGATCAGAAGCGCGGAACCCACAGATACGCAGTATTTT. Its translation: CAWSDNLIRSAEPTDTQYF. Full variable domain (remainder filled in from reference TRBV30 and TRBJ2-3): SQTIHQWPATLVQPVGSPLSLECTVEGTSNPNLYWYRQAAGRGLQLLFYSVGIGQISSEVPQNLSASRPQDRQFILSSKKLLLSDSGFYLCAWSDNLIRSAEPTDTQYFGPGTRLTVL.

The chain links TRBV5-1 to TRBJ1-1, with 7 bases that match TRBD1. Per the germline V gene, CDR1 is SGHRS and CDR2 is YFSETQ. The CDR3 is 13 amino acids. J gave up 10 bases and V 6 bases, and 12 bases lay outside the gene matches. For the CDR3, the DNA is TGCGCCAGCATCAACCCAGGGGGAGGAGGAGCTTTCTTT. This encodes CASINPGGGGAFF.

The gene calls are TRBV9 and TRBJ2-3; TRBD2 matches 10 bases. V shed 0 bases, J shed 4 bases, and the junction held 5 bases outside the gene matches. The CDR3 extends over 16 amino acids. The V gene's germline CDR1 is SGDLS and CDR2 YYNGEE. CDR3 nucleotides: TGTGCCAGCAGCGTAGGCGCTAGCGGGGGCCCAGATACGCAGTATTTT. Its translation is CASSVGASGGPDTQYF.

V is TRBV20-1 and J is TRBJ2-7; D uncertain. Germline V gives CDR1 DFQATT, CDR2 SNEGSKA (reference sequence). There are 11 residues in the CDR3. Trimming shortened V by 0 bases and J by 6 bases, and 6 bases separated the two germline ends. The CDR3 nucleotides are TGCAGTGCTAGAGATCGAGGCGAGCAGTACTTC. This gives the protein CSARDRGEQYF.

The gene calls are TRBV27 and TRBJ1-2; 7 nucleotides match TRBD1. The CDR3 spans 15 residues. With 2 bases clipped from V and 6 bases from J, the junction kept 9 bases outside the gene matches. CDR1 MNHEY and CDR2 SMNVEV come from the germline V gene (reference sequence). CDR3 nucleotides: TGTGCCAGCAGTTTAAGGGACAGACCCCAGGATGGCTACACCTTC. Its translation is CASSLRDRPQDGYTF.

The CDR3 is CASSVATNEKLFF. As DNA, the CDR3 is TGTGCCAGCAGCGTAGCTACGAATGAAAAACTGTTTTTT. The V gene is TRBV9, the J gene TRBJ1-4; D uncertain. This CDR3 contains 13 residues. Germline CDR1 reads SGDLS; CDR2 reads YYNGEE. V gave up 0 bases and J gave up 5 bases, with 5 bases separating them.

Only one count was recorded for this clone. This chain links TRBV5-5 with TRBJ2-7; D not certain. The germline V gene has CDR1 SGHKS and CDR2 YYEKEE (reference sequence). V gave up 1 base and J gave up 5 bases, with 4 bases separating them. CDR3 size: 11 residues. The CDR3 region has the DNA TGTGCCAGCAGCTTGCGCGACGAGCAGTACTTC. Translated, it gives CASSLRDEQYF.

The chain couples TRBV5-5 to TRBJ2-5; TRBD2 matches at 9 bases. The CDR3 is 13 amino acids. The junction had 1 base not matched to a gene; V was cut back by 5 bases and J by 2 bases. Germline CDR1 SGHKS, CDR2 YYEKEE (reference sequence). CDR3: CASRRGGQETQYF. CDR3 nucleotide sequence: TGTGCCAGCAGGCGGGGGGGGCAAGAGACCCAGTACTTC.

This clone was seen a few times. The chain combines TRBV10-3 with TRBJ1-5; 8 bases map to TRBD1. Germline trimming cut 6 bases from V and 3 bases from J; bases unmatched to any gene: 4. CDR3 length equals 14 residues. The V gene's germline CDR1 is ENHRY and CDR2 SYGVKD. The CDR3 nucleotides are TGTGCCATCAGGGGGACAGGCAACAATCAGCCCCAGCATTTT. This gives the protein CAIRGTGNNQPQHF.